The 25 T cell receptor beta chains below were found in one sample sequenced in a study of OX40 agonist ivuxolimab in advanced cancers. Sequenced by immunoSEQ multiplex PCR; TCRdb stores in-frame clones only, minus some. The sample has 50,000 to 85,000 clones, about 85% seen once. This sample comprised CD4+ or CD8+ T cells sorted from blood, obtained in a trial of the OX40 agonist ivuxolimab. Receptor source: an adult with an advanced solid tumor such as melanoma, head and neck, liver or kidney cancer.

The V gene is TRBV19, the J gene TRBJ2-5; 9 nucleotides line up with TRBD1. CDR3 length equals 15 residues. CDR1 LNHDA and CDR2 SQIVND come from the germline V gene (reference sequence). The V segment lost 1 base and the J segment 4 bases; nucleotides outside the gene matches: 4. CDR3 in DNA: TGTGCCAGTAGTATAGGGACAGGGGCGGGAGAGACCCAGTACTTC. Its translation is CASSIGTGAGETQYF.

The chain links TRBV18 to TRBJ1-4; the D is unclear. CDR1 and CDR2 (germline): KGHSH, LQKENI. The CDR3 runs to 13 residues. The V gene lost 8 bases and the J gene lost 0 bases, with 7 bases spanning the gap. The CDR3 sequence: CASGWATNEKLFF. In nucleotides, the CDR3 is TGTGCCAGCGGATGGGCAACTAATGAAAAACTGTTTTTT.

The V call is TRBV7-3, the J call TRBJ2-7; D not certain. The CDR3 runs to 13 residues. Per germline, CDR1 SGHTA and CDR2 FQGTGA. V gave up 3 bases and J gave up 3 bases, with 9 bases separating them. CDR3 bases: TGTGCCAGCAGCTTCCAGTGGGGCTACGAGCAGTACTTC. Amino acids: CASSFQWGYEQYF.

The chain links TRBV27 to TRBJ1-2, with D maybe TRBD1 (6 bases). This CDR3 comprises 13 residues. The germline V gene has CDR1 MNHEY and CDR2 SMNVEV (reference sequence). Deletions cut 5 bases from V and 4 bases from J, with 11 bases between. The CDR3 sequence is CASSTRGAYGYTF. The CDR3 nucleotides are TGTGCCAGCAGTACAAGGGGGGCCTATGGCTACACCTTC.

The rearrangement joins TRBV28 to TRBJ2-7, with 12 bases lining up with TRBD1. With 8 bases clipped from V and 2 bases from J, the junction kept 4 bases outside the gene matches. The CDR3 has 14 residues. Germline CDR1 and CDR2: MDHEN and SYDVKM. The CDR3 nucleotides read TGTGCCAGCGTAGGGACAGGGGGCCCCTACGAGCAGTACTTC. This translates into CASVGTGGPYEQYF.

The rearrangement links TRBV7-2 to TRBJ1-1; D possibly corresponds to TRBD1 (6 bases). This CDR3 spans 15 amino acids. Per the germline V gene, CDR1 is SGHTA and CDR2 is FQGNSA. V lost 2 bases and J 1 base, leaving 11 bases between the germline ends. CDR3 in DNA: TGTGCCAGCAGCTTATCTCCGGGGGCGAACACTGAAGCTTTCTTT. Its protein product is CASSLSPGANTEAFF.

The chain couples TRBV5-1 to TRBJ2-5; TRBD2 matches 10 bases. This CDR3 region has 13 residues. V dropped 4 bases and J dropped 7; count of bases not matched to a gene: 4. Germline V gene lookup returns CDR1 SGHRS and CDR2 YFSETQ. The CDR3 coding sequence is TGCGCCAGCAGCCCAAGCGGGGGGGGGACCCAGTACTTC. Translating gives CASSPSGGGTQYF.

The V gene is TRBV5-5, the J gene TRBJ1-1; the match to TRBD1 covers 7 bases. Per the germline V gene, CDR1 is SGHKS and CDR2 is YYEKEE (reference sequence). This CDR3 is 15 amino acids long. The ends lost 3 bases at V and 3 bases at J; junction bases unmatched: 8. In DNA, the CDR3 is TGTGCCAGCAGCTACACCAGGGGGATCTACACTGAAGCTTTCTTT. This gives the protein CASSYTRGIYTEAFF. The full variable domain, with the rest looked up from reference TRBV5-5 and TRBJ1-1, is DAGVTQSPTHLIKTRGQQVTLRCSPISGHKSVSWYQQVLGQGPQFIFQYYEKEERGRGNFPDRFSARQFPNYSSELNVNALLLGDSALYLCASSYTRGIYTEAFFGQGTRLTVV.

The CDR3 bases are TGTGCCAGCAGCCAAGAGAAAGCCGAAATCGACTACAATGAGCAGTTCTTC. This codes for CASSQEKAEIDYNEQFF. This rearrangement joins TRBV14 to TRBJ2-1; D ambiguous. Germline V lookup: CDR1 SGHDN, CDR2 FVKESK. V was trimmed by 0 bases and J by 3 bases, leaving 15 bases between them. CDR3 length equals 17 residues.

The CDR3 reads CASAATSGGAGTGELFF. The CDR3 nucleotides read TGTGCCAGCGCTGCGACTAGCGGGGGGGCGGGCACCGGGGAGCTGTTTTTT. V and J are TRBV9 and TRBJ2-2, with 14 bases lining up with TRBD2. The CDR3 contains 17 residues. From germline, CDR1 is SGDLS and CDR2 YYNGEE. Trimming removed 7 bases from V and 4 bases from J; junction bases left unmatched: 9.

On this clone: At the DNA level, this CDR3 is encoded by other sequences in the same sample as well. The chain couples TRBV7-6 to TRBJ2-5; D is unresolved. The CDR3 spans 12 residues. Trimming stripped 1 base from V and 4 bases from J, with 4 bases between. CDR1 SGHVS and CDR2 FNYEAQ come from the germline V gene. The CDR3 reads CASSLDRETQYF. The CDR3 coding sequence is TGTGCCAGCAGCTTAGACCGAGAGACCCAGTACTTC.

This clone appeared a single time. CDR3 sequence reads: CASSASQILGEQYF. The CDR3 region has the DNA TGTGCCAGCAGTGCATCTCAAATACTGGGAGAGCAGTACTTC. The chain has TRBV6-1 and TRBJ2-7, with D unclear. Germline lookup yields CDR1 MNHNS and CDR2 SASEGT. Trimming left V 4 bases short and J 7 bases short, with 17 bases between. CDR3 size: 14 residues.

The V and J genes are TRBV15 and TRBJ2-7; 10 nucleotides agree with TRBD1. After removal of 1 base from V and 6 bases from J, the junction contained 12 bases not matched to a gene. Germline loops: CDR1 LNHNV, CDR2 YYDKDF (reference sequence). The CDR3 consists of 17 residues. The CDR3: CATSRARTGTGVSEQYF. The CDR3 nucleotides are TGTGCCACCAGCAGAGCTCGAACCGGGACAGGGGTGAGCGAGCAGTACTTC.

The V call is TRBV25-1, the J call TRBJ2-7; possibly TRBD1 for D (5 bases). V was shortened by 3 bases and J by 13 bases, with 13 bases between the two germline ends. The CDR3 consists of 11 residues. Germline CDR1 reads MGHDK; CDR2 reads SYGVNS. The CDR3 region is CASSDRDRAYF. CDR3 DNA: TGTGCCAGCAGTGACCGTGACAGAGCCTACTTC.

V is TRBV11-2 and J is TRBJ2-2, with 10 bases fitting TRBD2. V trimming: 5 bases; J trimming: 4 bases; junction bases outside the gene matches: 4. The germline V gene encodes CDR1 SGHAT and CDR2 FQNNGV. This CDR3 has 15 residues. The CDR3 spells CASSPRLAGTGELFF. The CDR3, as DNA: TGTGCCAGCAGCCCTCGACTAGCGGGCACCGGGGAGCTGTTTTTT.

V gene TRBV4-3 combines with J gene TRBJ1-2, with 7 positions matching TRBD1. The trim removed 1 base at V and 5 bases at J, leaving 7 bases unmatched. The CDR3 spans 15 residues. The germline V gene encodes CDR1 LGHNA and CDR2 YSLEER. CDR3 protein: CASSQGLGGLYGYTF. The CDR3 nucleotides read TGCGCCAGCAGCCAAGGATTAGGGGGCTTGTATGGCTACACCTTC.

The chain links TRBV5-1 to TRBJ1-1, with 10 positions matching TRBD1. The CDR3 sequence is 14 residues long. Germline V CDR1 and CDR2: SGHRS, YFSETQ. Germline trimming cut 2 bases from V and 4 bases from J; bases unmatched to any gene: 2. The CDR3 is CASSFWTGGTEAFF. The CDR3 nucleotides are TGCGCCAGCAGCTTTTGGACAGGGGGCACTGAAGCTTTCTTT.

This rearrangement joins TRBV7-9 to TRBJ2-5; 10 bases match TRBD1. V was clipped by 9 bases and J by 3 bases; unmatched bases: 7. This CDR3 region has 14 residues. The germline V gene encodes CDR1 SEHNR and CDR2 FQNEAQ (reference sequence). The CDR3 here is CASKTGTGEETQYF. CDR3 nucleotides: TGTGCCAGTAAAACCGGGACAGGGGAAGAGACCCAGTACTTC. Complete variable domain (other parts from reference TRBV7-9 and TRBJ2-5): DTGVSQNPRHKITKRGQNVTFRCDPISEHNRLYWYRQTLGQGPEFLTYFQNEAQLEKSRLLSDRFSAERPKGSFSTLEIQRTEQGDSAMYLCASKTGTGEETQYFGPGTRLLVL.

The chain links TRBV30 to TRBJ2-7; 10 bases match TRBD1. This CDR3 comprises 15 residues. The V gene's germline CDR1 is GTSNPN and CDR2 SVGIG (reference sequence). After removal of 5 bases from V and 3 bases from J, the junction contained 10 bases not matched to a gene. The CDR3 DNA reads TGTGCCTGGCTGACTTCCGGGACAGGGGTCTACGAGCAGTACTTC. It encodes CAWLTSGTGVYEQYF.

The chain combines TRBV19 with TRBJ1-2, with D maybe TRBD1 (6 bases). The CDR3 is made up of 14 amino acids. CDR1 LNHDA and CDR2 SQIVND come from the germline V gene (reference sequence). Trimming pared 6 bases from V and 6 bases from J, leaving 17 bases between. CDR3 nucleotides: TGTGCCAGTAGGCTCCGACAGGAAAGGAATGGCTACACCTTC. It specifies CASRLRQERNGYTF.

The gene calls are TRBV5-1 and TRBJ2-2; D ambiguous. Trimming left V 4 bases short and J 4 bases short, with 14 bases between. Germline CDR1 reads SGHRS; CDR2 reads YFSETQ. CDR3 length: 15 residues. CDR3 amino acids: CASSQTTGGTGELFF. The CDR3 nucleotides are TGCGCCAGCAGCCAAACGACCGGCGGCACCGGGGAGCTGTTTTTT.

J is TRBJ1-2 and V is TRBV9; 8 bases map to TRBD1. The CDR3 covers 16 residues. Germline V gene data show CDR1 as SGDLS and CDR2 as YYNGEE. The ends lost 0 bases at V and 4 bases at J; junction bases unmatched: 8. CDR3 nucleotides: TGTGCCAGCAGCGTAGCTCCAGGGGGCAGCTCCTATGGCTACACCTTC. Encoded protein: CASSVAPGGSSYGYTF. Full variable domain (outside the CDR3, taken from reference TRBV9 and TRBJ1-2): DSGVTQTPKHLITATGQRVTLRCSPRSGDLSVYWYQQSLDQGLQFLIQYYNGEERAKGNILERFSAQQFPDLHSELNLSSLELGDSALYFCASSVAPGGSSYGYTFGSGTRLTVV.

The chain links TRBV19 to TRBJ1-5, with a possible D match to TRBD1 (6 bases). In germline, CDR1 is LNHDA, CDR2 SQIVND (reference sequence). V gave up 6 bases and J gave up 3 bases, with 18 bases separating them. The CDR3 consists of 16 residues. The CDR3 nucleotides are TGTGCCAGTAGACTTCTTAAAGGGGGGATCAATCAGCCCCAGCATTTT. Amino acid sequence: CASRLLKGGINQPQHF. The variable domain in full, completed from reference TRBV19 and TRBJ1-5, reads DGGITQSPKYLFRKEGQNVTLSCEQNLNHDAMYWYRQDPGQGLRLIYYSQIVNDFQKGDIAEGYSVSREKKESFPLTVTSAQKNPTAFYLCASRLLKGGINQPQHFGDGTRLSIL.

The chain combines TRBV28 with TRBJ2-3, with TRBD2 matching over 10 bases. The CDR3 totals 18 residues. Germline CDR1 reads MDHEN; CDR2 reads SYDVKM. Trimming took 5 bases from V and 0 from J; bases not matched to a gene: 11. CDR3 in DNA: TGTGCCAGCAGTCTACCGACTTGGACTAGCGGAAGCACAGATACGCAGTATTTT. Translating gives CASSLPTWTSGSTDTQYF.

V usage is TRBV9 and J usage is TRBJ2-2; D gene ambiguous. The CDR3 is 12 residues long. V lost 2 bases to trimming and J lost 4 bases, with 3 bases between them. Germline CDR1 and CDR2: SGDLS and YYNGEE. The CDR3 loop is CASSVTTGELFF. DNA of the CDR3: TGTGCCAGCAGCGTCACCACCGGGGAGCTGTTTTTT.